One sample yielded the 6 T cell receptor beta chains listed below, sequenced in a study of T cells in Graves' hyperthyroidism and ophthalmopathy. Amplified TCR beta CDR3 regions came from RNA transcripts. Using the HTBI primer set, a first-round RT-PCR was run on the TCR CDR3. From the multiplex PCR reads, TCRdb called clonotypes with MiXCR, one entry per CDR3 protein. The sample carries about 290,000 distinct CDR3 sequences, roughly 14% recorded once. The material sequenced was blood. Every receptor here comes from a woman in her thirties with Graves' hyperthyroidism that later progressed to Graves' ophthalmopathy.

There are many counts of this clonotype. The CDR3 DNA sequence: TGTGCCATCAGTGTTTGGGCGCGAGATGGCTACACCTTC. This codes for CAISVWARDGYTF. J is TRBJ1-2 and V is TRBV10-3; D is uncertain. The CDR3 is 13 amino acids. The germline gives CDR1 ENHRY, CDR2 SYGVKD. V was pared by 4 bases and J by 6 bases, with 12 bases between.

This clonotype was detected many times. The chain joins TRBV7-2 to TRBJ2-1; 7 positions agree with TRBD1. Trimming removed 5 bases from V and 4 bases from J; junction bases left unmatched: 8. Germline CDR1 and CDR2: SGHTA and FQGNSA. This CDR3 has 15 amino acids. CDR3 coding DNA: TGTGCCAGCAGCCCGGACTCAGGGGGTTACAATGAGCAGTTCTTC. The encoded protein is CASSPDSGGYNEQFF.

This clonotype was seen repeatedly, ten times or more. The CDR3 sequence is CASSLDRAEGYTF. The DNA for the CDR3 is TGCGCCAGCAGCTTGGACAGGGCGGAAGGCTACACCTTC. V gene TRBV5-1 combines with J gene TRBJ1-2; D possibly corresponds to TRBD1 (6 bases). V was pared by 0 bases and J by 8 bases, with 11 bases between. This CDR3 region has 13 residues. The germline CDR1 and CDR2 sequences are SGHRS and YFSETQ.

Notes on this clonotype: An end of the junction does not agree with germline; a read error may underlie this. The chain uses TRBV6-1 and TRBJ1-3; tentative D call: TRBD1 (5 bases). This CDR3 has 16 amino acids. The germline V gene has CDR1 MNHNS and CDR2 SASEGT. The CDR3 sequence is CANSYGGTTSGNTIYF. CDR3 nucleotides: TGTGCCAACAGTTATGGGGGTACGACCTCTGGAAACACCATATATTTT.

The chain's CDR3 is CASSFRLQGLETQYF. The CDR3 bases are TGCGCCAGCAGCTTCCGGCTACAGGGGTTAGAGACCCAGTACTTC. The chain couples TRBV4-3 to TRBJ2-5, with TRBD1 matching over 7 bases. This CDR3 region has 15 residues. Germline CDR1 is LGHNA and CDR2 is YSLEER. Unmatched junction bases numbered 10, after V lost 5 bases and J lost 4 bases.

The chain joins TRBV30 to TRBJ2-7, with D unclear. Trimming took 2 bases from V and 6 from J, leaving 11 bases between them. Germline CDR1 reads GTSNPN; CDR2 reads SVGIG (reference sequence). The CDR3 spans 12 residues. Written as DNA, the CDR3 is TGTGCCTGGAGTCCAGGTCCCCCCGAGCAGTACTTC. This codes for CAWSPGPPEQYF.